This T cell receptor (beta chain) emerged from a study of blood T cells in healthy people across ages. From germline, CDR1 is SGHVS and CDR2 FQNEAQ. The CDR3 is 13 amino acids. For the second PCR, which ran for roughly 7 to 11 cycles, a sample-barcoded 5' primer and a J-beta primer mix were used. From the 5' RACE reads, TCRdb called clonotypes with MiXCR, one entry per CDR3 protein. The repertoire holds some 1.1 million distinct CDR3 sequences, with roughly two fifths as singletons. Notes on this clonotype: One end of the junction does not line up with germline, which may come from a read error.

The V call is TRBV7-8, the J call TRBJ1-1, with TRBD1 matching 7 bases. The clonotype was recovered from a man between 18 and 29 years old in good health. Sequenced material: blood. DNA for the CDR3: TGTGCCAGCAGCCCCACAGGGGCCACTAAAGCTTTCTTT. Protein product: CASSPTGATKAFF.